This TCR beta chain was identified during a study of blood T cell repertoires in COVID-19. Deletions cut 5 bases from V and 0 bases from J, with 23 bases between. Germline loops: CDR1 MNHEY, CDR2 SMNVEV (reference sequence). This CDR3 contains 18 residues. Generated by immunoSEQ multiplex PCR, the TCRdb table keeps only in-frame clones and is missing some. The sample holds more than 300,000 clones; 85% to 90% are singletons and the top ten take under 1.1%. Specimen: peripheral blood. This clonotype was obtained from a woman aged 40 to 50 with COVID-19, enrolled during active disease. V gene TRBV27 combines with J gene TRBJ2-7, with D possibly being TRBD2 (5 bases). The CDR3 spells CASSLTPPGVSSSYEQYF. DNA for the CDR3: TGTGCCAGCAGTCTTACGCCTCCCGGGGTCTCCAGCTCCTACGAGCAGTACTTC.